The present T cell receptor (beta chain) was sequenced within a study of cytomegalovirus exposure and HLA in healthy donors. The count of this clone is one. The germline V gene encodes CDR1 SQVTM and CDR2 ANQGSEA. The CDR3 consists of 14 residues. V dropped 6 bases and J dropped 3; count of bases not matched to a gene: 7. 13 Jbeta primers and 60 Vbeta primers were used for the PCR. Profiled with immunoSEQ multiplex PCR; TCRdb holds only in-frame clones, not every one. This sample has some 110,000 clones, with over 60% found just once. The receptor's source is a man aged 25-45 years in good health and CMV-seropositive. The sequencing input was PBMCs. The chain is built from TRBV29-1 and TRBJ1-2, with 10 bases identical to TRBD1. The chain's CDR3 is CSVPGQGGDYGYTF. CDR3 in DNA: TGCAGCGTCCCAGGACAGGGGGGAGACTATGGCTACACCTTC.